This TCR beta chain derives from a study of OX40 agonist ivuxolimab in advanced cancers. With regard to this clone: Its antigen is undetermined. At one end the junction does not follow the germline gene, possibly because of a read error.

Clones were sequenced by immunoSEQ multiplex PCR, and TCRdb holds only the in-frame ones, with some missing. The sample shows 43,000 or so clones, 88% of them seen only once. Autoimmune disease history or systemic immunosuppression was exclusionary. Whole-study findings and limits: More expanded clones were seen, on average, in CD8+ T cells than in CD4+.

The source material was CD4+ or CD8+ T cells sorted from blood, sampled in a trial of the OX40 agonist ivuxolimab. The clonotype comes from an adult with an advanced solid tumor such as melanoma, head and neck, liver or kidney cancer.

The CDR3 loop reads CASSLESNRDF. The CDR3 coding sequence is TGTGCCAGCAGTTTGGAGTCCAACAGGGATTTT. J is TRBJ2-3 and V is TRBV28; perhaps TRBD1 as D (6 bases). There are 11 residues in the CDR3. In germline, CDR1 is MDHEN, CDR2 SYDVKM.